This entry lists 12 T cell receptor beta chains sequenced from one sample in a study of beta chain features in type 1 diabetes. cDNA synthesis used the whole RNA isolate, giving expressed TCRB sequences. The repertoire was sequenced with immunoSEQ multiplex PCR; TCRdb's copy has only in-frame clones and lacks some. In the table there are around 250,000 clones, roughly a quarter of which are singletons. These receptors' antigens are unknown. Overall study findings and caveats: All four CD4+ subsets from Type 1 diabetes patients carried moderately but significantly shorter TCRB CDR3s.

The sequencing sample was made of naive CD4+ T cells from blood. These receptors originate from a young woman with type 1 diabetes.

V usage is TRBV11-2 and J usage is TRBJ2-1; TRBD2 aligns across 9 bases. The CDR3 extends over 17 amino acids. In germline, CDR1 is SGHAT, CDR2 FQNNGV. V dropped 2 bases and J dropped 5; count of bases not matched to a gene: 10. CDR3 nucleotides: TGTGCCAGCAGCTTACAGGGGACTAGCTCGACCGACAATGAGCAGTTCTTC. Its protein product is CASSLQGTSSTDNEQFF.

This chain connects TRBV30 to TRBJ1-1, with a possible D match to TRBD1 (5 bases). Germline values: CDR1 GTSNPN, CDR2 SVGIG (reference sequence). Trimming shortened V by 8 bases and J by 8 bases, and 12 bases separated the two germline ends. This CDR3 region has 10 residues. The CDR3 region is CAAGRGEAFF. CDR3 in DNA: TGTGCCGCCGGGCGGGGCGAAGCTTTCTTT.

This chain uses TRBV4-1 with TRBJ2-1; a weak D match, TRBD1 (5 bases). With 0 bases removed from V and 9 bases from J, the gap between germline ends came to 9 bases. This CDR3 contains 13 residues. The germline V gene has CDR1 MGHRA and CDR2 YSYEKL. This CDR3 is CASSQDRRVEQFF. CDR3 sequence (DNA): TGCGCCAGCAGCCAAGATCGCAGGGTTGAGCAGTTCTTC.

The chain joins TRBV28 to TRBJ1-3, with no clear D. The germline V and J ends were trimmed by 4 bases and 0 bases, with 4 bases remaining between them. CDR1 is MDHEN, CDR2 SYDVKM, per germline. The CDR3 spans 13 residues. CDR3 residues: CASSSYSGNTIYF. The CDR3, as DNA: TGTGCCAGCAGTTCCTACTCTGGAAACACCATATATTTT.

This clone was seen a handful of times. This chain uses TRBV29-1 with TRBJ1-5, with D perhaps TRBD1 (5 bases). Germline assignment: CDR1 SQVTM and CDR2 ANQGSEA. With 6 bases removed from V and 6 bases from J, the gap between germline ends came to 15 bases. This CDR3 is built from 13 residues. CDR3 amino acids: CSVRDRRGQPQHF. The CDR3 bases are TGCAGCGTCCGCGACAGAAGAGGTCAGCCCCAGCATTTT.

This chain joins TRBV2 and TRBJ2-7; D unclear. From germline, CDR1 is SNHLY and CDR2 FYNNEI. This CDR3 comprises 12 residues. With 6 bases removed from V and 9 bases from J, the gap between germline ends came to 15 bases. CDR3 DNA: TGTGCCAGCAGCGCCGTTCCGCGAGGGCAGTACTTC. Translated, it gives CASSAVPRGQYF.

The V call is TRBV29-1, the J call TRBJ1-1; tentatively, D is TRBD1 (6 bases). This CDR3 is built from 13 residues. V shed 3 bases and J shed 5 bases, with 13 bases lying between them. CDR1 is SQVTM, CDR2 ANQGSEA, per germline. The CDR3, as DNA: TGCAGCGTTGATATGGGGGCAGGAACTGAAGCTTTCTTT. Translation: CSVDMGAGTEAFF.

This clone was found a few times. V usage is TRBV9 and J usage is TRBJ2-3; D uncertain. The CDR3 length is 12 residues. V was cut by 2 bases and J by 3 bases, with 4 bases left in between. Germline CDR1 is SGDLS and CDR2 is YYNGEE. DNA of the CDR3: TGTGCCAGCAGCGTGGAGACAGATACGCAGTATTTT. This codes for CASSVETDTQYF.

This rearrangement joins TRBV30 to TRBJ2-5, with D tentatively TRBD2 (6 bases). CDR1 and CDR2 (germline): GTSNPN, SVGIG (reference sequence). Trimming shortened V by 5 bases and J by 1 base, and 11 bases separated the two germline ends. This CDR3 spans 13 amino acids. The CDR3 DNA follows: TGTGCCTGGTCTCCGGGACTCCAAGAGACCCAGTACTTC. Amino acids: CAWSPGLQETQYF.

This chain uses TRBV18 with TRBJ2-5, with a tentative D call TRBD2 (6 bases). There are 13 residues in the CDR3. Germline-derived CDR1 and CDR2 are KGHSH and LQKENI. Trimming took 3 bases from V and 5 from J, leaving 10 bases between them. The CDR3 loop reads CASSPGGRETQYF. The CDR3 nucleotides read TGTGCCAGCTCACCCGGGGGACGGGAGACCCAGTACTTC.

A few counts support this clone. V usage is TRBV5-1 and J usage is TRBJ2-1; a weak D match, TRBD2 (5 bases). Trimming shortened V by 7 bases and J by 0 bases, and 5 bases separated the two germline ends. The V gene's germline CDR1 is SGHRS and CDR2 YFSETQ. CDR3 length equals 12 residues. The CDR3 nucleotides read TGCGCCAGCGGAGGCTCCTACAATGAGCAGTTCTTC. Translated, it gives CASGGSYNEQFF. The full variable domain, rest sourced from reference TRBV5-1 and TRBJ2-1, is KAGVTQTPRYLIKTRGQQVTLSCSPISGHRSVSWYQQTPGQGLQFLFEYFSETQRNKGNFPGRFSGRQFSNSRSEMNVSTLELGDSALYLCASGGSYNEQFFGPGTRLTVL.

The V and J genes are TRBV4-2 and TRBJ2-7, with D possibly being TRBD2 (5 bases). In germline, CDR1 is LGHNA, CDR2 YNFKEQ. V was shortened by 0 bases and J by 13 bases, with 19 bases between the two germline ends. The CDR3 spans 14 residues. The CDR3: CASSQDLFCGRRYF. The CDR3 DNA follows: TGTGCCAGCAGCCAAGATCTCTTTTGTGGGAGACGATACTTC.